These 20 T cell receptor beta chains originate from one sample sequenced in a study of blood T cell repertoires in COVID-19. Here immunoSEQ multiplex PCR was the method, and the copy in TCRdb shows in-frame clones only, minus some. The sample consists of approximately 350,000 clones, roughly four fifths of them appearing once. Sequencing input: PBMCs or T cells enriched from blood (not recorded which). These receptors all stem from a woman between 45 and 65 years old who had recovered from COVID-19.

V and J are TRBV18 and TRBJ2-3; tentatively, D is TRBD2 (5 bases). The CDR3 sequence is 15 residues long. Trimming took off 5 bases at V and 9 bases at J, with 21 bases between the two ends. Germline values: CDR1 KGHSH, CDR2 LQKENI. DNA for the CDR3: TGTGCCAGCTCATCCCCCGGGGTGAGCCCCGGGACGCAGTATTTT. Protein product: CASSSPGVSPGTQYF.

This chain links TRBV19 with TRBJ2-7, with D maybe TRBD1 (5 bases). The CDR3 is 15 residues long. V was shortened by 4 bases and J by 2 bases, with 15 bases between the two germline ends. The germline V gene has CDR1 LNHDA and CDR2 SQIVND (reference sequence). The DNA of the CDR3 is TGTGCCAGTAGTAGTAAGACAGAGCCGCCCTACGAGCAGTACTTC. It yields the protein CASSSKTEPPYEQYF.

The rearrangement uses TRBV5-5 and TRBJ2-1; no reliable D call. The CDR3 is 13 residues long. Germline CDR1 SGHKS, CDR2 YYEKEE (reference sequence). V lost 0 bases, J lost 2 bases, and 3 bases lay in between. CDR3 in DNA: TGTGCCAGCAGCTTGGCCACCTACAATGAGCAGTTCTTC. It specifies CASSLATYNEQFF. Together with reference TRBV5-5 and TRBJ2-1, the CDR3 gives the full variable domain: DAGVTQSPTHLIKTRGQQVTLRCSPISGHKSVSWYQQVLGQGPQFIFQYYEKEERGRGNFPDRFSARQFPNYSSELNVNALLLGDSALYLCASSLATYNEQFFGPGTRLTVL.

The chain's CDR3 is CASGGGPMNTEAFF. The DNA for the CDR3 is TGTGCCAGCGGGGGGGGGCCCATGAACACTGAAGCTTTCTTT. V and J are TRBV2 and TRBJ1-1; D possibly corresponds to TRBD1 (6 bases). The CDR3 is 14 amino acids. Germline V gene lookup returns CDR1 SNHLY and CDR2 FYNNEI. V lost 8 bases and J lost 0, with 13 bases in between.

This chain connects TRBV6-5 to TRBJ1-2; TRBD1 agrees at 7 bases. The V gene's germline CDR1 is MNHEY and CDR2 SVGAGI. CDR3 length: 14 residues. With 10 bases clipped from V and 7 bases from J, the junction kept 15 bases outside the gene matches. The CDR3 coding sequence is TGTGCCAACAACCTCGACAGGGTAATCGGTGGCTACACCTTC. It translates to CANNLDRVIGGYTF.

As DNA, the CDR3 is TGTGCCAGCAGCTTAGCGGAGGTCACTAATGAAAAACTGTTTTTT. It yields the protein CASSLAEVTNEKLFF. The chain uses TRBV7-9 and TRBJ1-4; no firm D call. The germline V and J ends were trimmed by 0 bases and 2 bases, with 7 bases remaining between them. CDR3 length: 15 amino acids. Germline loops: CDR1 SEHNR, CDR2 FQNEAQ (reference sequence).

The chain uses TRBV27 and TRBJ1-2; D may be TRBD1 (6 bases). The CDR3 sequence is 12 residues long. CDR1 MNHEY and CDR2 SMNVEV come from the germline V gene (reference sequence). Trimming pared 5 bases from V and 6 bases from J, leaving 10 bases between. CDR3 residues: CASSMGADGYTF. The DNA for the CDR3 is TGTGCCAGCAGTATGGGGGCGGATGGCTACACCTTC.

The chain is built from TRBV4-1 and TRBJ2-5, with D tentatively TRBD2 (6 bases). V dropped 4 bases and J dropped 5 bases, with 11 bases sitting between them. Germline V gene sequence: CDR1 MGHRA, CDR2 YSYEKL. This CDR3 is built from 13 residues. In DNA form, the CDR3 reads TGCGCCAGCAGCCTCGCCGGAGGGGAGACCCAGTACTTC. Translation gives CASSLAGGETQYF.

In this sample, this clone turned up once. The chain links TRBV27 to TRBJ2-7, with 12 bases that match TRBD2. Germline V lookup: CDR1 MNHEY, CDR2 SMNVEV (reference sequence). The CDR3 runs to 17 residues. V lost 5 bases to trimming and J lost 0 bases; unmatched junction nucleotides: 8. CDR3: CASSPMGTSGFSYEQYF. Written as DNA, the CDR3 is TGTGCCAGCAGTCCGATGGGGACTAGCGGGTTCTCCTACGAGCAGTACTTC.

In nucleotides, the CDR3 is TGTGCCAGTAGTACCGTACAGGGATCTCAGCCCCAGCATTTT. Encoded protein: CASSTVQGSQPQHF. The J gene is TRBJ1-5, the V gene TRBV19; D may be TRBD1 (6 bases). Trimming took off 4 bases at V and 6 bases at J, with 13 bases between the two ends. Germline V lookup: CDR1 LNHDA, CDR2 SQIVND (reference sequence). CDR3 length: 14 residues.

The chain links TRBV7-9 to TRBJ1-5; TRBD1 might be the D (5 bases). The V end lost 5 bases, the J end lost 0 bases, and 11 bases lay between the germline ends. This CDR3 has 15 residues. Germline V lookup: CDR1 SEHNR, CDR2 FQNEAQ (reference sequence). The CDR3 sequence: CASSGGGNSNQPQHF. CDR3 nucleotide sequence: TGTGCCAGCAGCGGGGGAGGGAATAGCAATCAGCCCCAGCATTTT.

This rearrangement joins TRBV7-9 to TRBJ2-2, with 8 nucleotides matching TRBD1. CDR3 size: 16 residues. After removal of 6 bases from V and 5 bases from J, the junction contained 11 bases not matched to a gene. Germline V gene data show CDR1 as SEHNR and CDR2 as FQNEAQ (reference sequence). CDR3 sequence reads: CASRPPGTGVTGELFF. CDR3 nucleotides: TGTGCCAGCAGACCCCCCGGGACAGGAGTGACCGGGGAGCTGTTTTTT. The whole variable domain, remainder taken from reference TRBV7-9 and TRBJ2-2, is DTGVSQNPRHKITKRGQNVTFRCDPISEHNRLYWYRQTLGQGPEFLTYFQNEAQLEKSRLLSDRFSAERPKGSFSTLEIQRTEQGDSAMYLCASRPPGTGVTGELFFGEGSRLTVL.

The gene calls are TRBV2 and TRBJ1-5; the D gene is possibly TRBD1 (6 bases). Germline CDR1 is SNHLY and CDR2 is FYNNEI. The CDR3 length is 14 residues. The ends were cut back, 1 base at V and 4 bases at J, with 8 bases in the middle. The CDR3 loop is CASSEGQVNQPQHF. The CDR3, as DNA: TGTGCCAGCAGTGAAGGACAGGTAAATCAGCCCCAGCATTTT.

The chain has TRBV27 and TRBJ1-2; 7 bases line up with TRBD1. Losses at the gene ends were 5 bases for V and 4 bases for J; bases not matched to a gene: 13. The CDR3 spans 16 residues. Germline CDR1 and CDR2: MNHEY and SMNVEV (reference sequence). The CDR3 protein is CASSEKTGPSLYGYTF. The CDR3 coding sequence is TGTGCCAGCAGTGAAAAGACAGGGCCCTCCCTCTATGGCTACACCTTC.

This clone came up once. The chain employs TRBV5-1 and TRBJ2-5; perhaps TRBD2 as D (6 bases). Trimming cost V 0 bases and J 5 bases, with 14 bases left between them. Germline CDR1 is SGHRS and CDR2 is YFSETQ. CDR3 size: 15 residues. The CDR3 DNA reads TGCGCCAGCAGCTTGGTTTTCGGGGGTTCGGAGACCCAGTACTTC. This encodes CASSLVFGGSETQYF.

The chain has TRBV3-1 (or the pseudogene TRBV3-2) and TRBJ2-2; perhaps TRBD2 as D (7 bases). This CDR3 has 16 residues. Germline values: CDR1 LGHDT, CDR2 YNNKEL (reference sequence). Between the trimmed V and J ends, which lost 6 bases and 2 bases, there was a span of 16 bases. CDR3 coding DNA: TGTGCCAGCAGTCGCAACGGGGGGCTAAACACCGGGGAGCTGTTTTTT. This codes for CASSRNGGLNTGELFF.

The chain uses TRBV14 and TRBJ2-7; D remains ambiguous. There are 11 residues in the CDR3. V lost 3 bases, J lost 3 bases, and 3 bases lay in between. In germline, CDR1 is SGHDN, CDR2 FVKESK. Here the CDR3 DNA reads TGTGCCAGCAGCCACGGCTACGAGCAGTACTTC. Residues: CASSHGYEQYF.

This clone was seen a handful of times. V and J are TRBV15 and TRBJ1-1, with 8 bases fitting TRBD1. Germline values: CDR1 LNHNV, CDR2 YYDKDF (reference sequence). This CDR3 spans 16 amino acids. Germline trimming cut 5 bases from V and 4 bases from J; bases unmatched to any gene: 12. This CDR3 is CATSPTPGQGGTEAFF. The CDR3, as DNA: TGTGCCACCAGCCCAACTCCCGGACAGGGCGGCACTGAAGCTTTCTTT.

V usage is TRBV6-2 or TRBV6-3 and J usage is TRBJ2-5, with 10 bases matching TRBD1. The germline V gene encodes CDR1 MNHEY and CDR2 SVGEGT. The J segment lost 4 bases and the V segment lost 2 bases, leaving 7 bases of the junction unmatched. CDR3 size: 16 residues. The chain's CDR3 is CASSYHGQGDRETQYF. CDR3 nucleotides: TGTGCCAGCAGTTACCATGGACAGGGGGACAGAGAGACCCAGTACTTC.

This clone was seen just once. The genes are TRBV9 and TRBJ1-1; 8 bases fit TRBD1. The CDR3 covers 14 residues. Trimming took 4 bases from V and 4 from J; bases not matched to a gene: 6. CDR1 is SGDLS, CDR2 YYNGEE, per germline. The CDR3 DNA sequence: TGTGCCAGCAGCCCTCGACAGGGGCTCACTGAAGCTTTCTTT. This gives the protein CASSPRQGLTEAFF.